These 23 T cell receptor beta chains share one sample of origin, sequenced in a study of spatial heterogeneity in lung cancer. The time point is: blood at routine non-recurrence follow-up after resection. Unsorted samples of tumor, nontumor lung or frozen PBMC had their whole RNA sequenced. TCRdb reprocessed the 5' RACE reads with MiXCR, giving one entry per CDR3 protein. Of around 30,000 distinct CDR3 sequences listed, 5% to 6.5% are singletons. Sequences were derived from PBMCs, sampled at follow-up. These receptor sequences come from a male donor with early-stage non-small cell lung cancer.

This clonotype was observed at least ten times. The rearrangement uses TRBV20-1 and TRBJ2-7; 7 nucleotides line up with TRBD1. The V gene's germline CDR1 is DFQATT and CDR2 SNEGSKA (reference sequence). Trimming at V came to 4 bases and at J to 0 bases, leaving 3 bases not matched to a gene. CDR3 length: 13 amino acids. CDR3 bases: TGCAGTGCTACCCGGGACAGCTCCTACGAGCAGTACTTC. Translated, it gives CSATRDSSYEQYF.

The genes are TRBV5-5 and TRBJ2-7; D is perhaps TRBD1 (5 bases). The CDR3 totals 14 residues. With 0 bases removed from V and 3 bases from J, the gap between germline ends came to 10 bases. Germline-derived CDR1 and CDR2 are SGHKS and YYEKEE (reference sequence). CDR3 in amino acids: CASSLGQLNYEQYV. In nucleotides, the CDR3 is TGTGCCAGCAGCTTGGGACAGCTGAACTACGAGCAGTACGTC.

Many counts were recorded for this clonotype. The chain combines TRBV25-1 with TRBJ1-5; D remains unclear. The length of the CDR3 is 12 residues. CDR1 MGHDK and CDR2 SYGVNS come from the germline V gene. V gave up 4 bases and J gave up 4 bases, with 5 bases separating them. The DNA of the CDR3 is TGTGCCAGCAGTGCCCTTAATCAGCCCCAGCATTTT. It codes for CASSALNQPQHF.

This clonotype was recorded a few times. V gene TRBV5-4 combines with J gene TRBJ2-1, with a weak D call TRBD1 (6 bases). Germline lookup yields CDR1 SGHNT and CDR2 YYREEE (reference sequence). V lost 0 bases, J lost 5 bases, and 15 bases lay in between. The CDR3 extends over 16 amino acids. In DNA, the CDR3 is TGTGCCAGCAGCTTGGGGCTCGGGACACTAAACAATGAGCAGTTCTTC. Translating it yields CASSLGLGTLNNEQFF. The full variable domain, rest sourced from reference TRBV5-4 and TRBJ2-1, is ETGVTQSPTHLIKTRGQQVTLRCSSQSGHNTVSWYQQALGQGPQFIFQYYREEENGRGNFPPRFSGLQFPNYSSELNVNALELDDSALYLCASSLGLGTLNNEQFFGPGTRLTVL.

This clonotype was found many times. The CDR3 reads CATLGDRGSGANVLTF. The CDR3, as DNA: TGTGCCACCTTAGGGGACCGCGGCTCTGGGGCCAACGTCCTGACTTTC. The V and J genes are TRBV7-6 and TRBJ2-6; D possibly uses TRBD1 or TRBD2 (5 bases each). Trimming took 10 bases from V and 0 from J, leaving 16 bases between them. CDR1 and CDR2 (germline): SGHVS, FNYEAQ. The CDR3 runs to 16 residues.

The rearrangement joins TRBV18 to TRBJ2-7; 14 bases agree with TRBD2. Germline V gene lookup returns CDR1 KGHSH and CDR2 LQKENI. The CDR3 length is 16 residues. V trimming: 3 bases; J trimming: 6 bases; junction bases outside the gene matches: 7. The DNA of the CDR3 is TGTGCCAGCTCACCGGGACTAGCGGGAGACGATACCGAGCAGTACGTC. It codes for CASSPGLAGDDTEQYV.

V and J are TRBV7-2 and TRBJ2-1; D possibly corresponds to TRBD1 (5 bases). The CDR3 consists of 15 residues. Per the germline V gene, CDR1 is SGHTA and CDR2 is FQGNSA. Trimming removed 5 bases from V and 7 bases from J, with 18 bases in between. The CDR3 sequence is CASSPRGWGKNEQFF. For the CDR3, the DNA is TGTGCCAGCAGCCCCCGAGGTTGGGGCAAAAATGAGCAGTTCTTC.

This clonotype was found many times. V gene TRBV27 combines with J gene TRBJ2-3; D ambiguous. The CDR3 length is 12 residues. CDR1 is MNHEY and CDR2 is SMNVEV in the germline V gene (reference sequence). The V end was cut by 5 bases, the J end by 2 bases, with 5 bases between. In nucleotides, the CDR3 is TGTGCCAGCAGTCGCAACACAGATACGCAGTATTTT. Translation gives CASSRNTDTQYF.

This clonotype was detected many times. The rearrangement uses TRBV4-3 and TRBJ2-1, with 7 nucleotides matching TRBD2. The V gene end was trimmed by 1 base and the J gene end by 4 bases; junction bases not matched to a gene: 4. CDR3 length equals 15 residues. The germline V gene has CDR1 LGHNA and CDR2 YSLEER. The CDR3 here is CASSQARGSYNEQFF. The CDR3 DNA is TGCGCCAGCAGCCAAGCACGCGGGAGTTACAATGAGCAGTTCTTC.

This clonotype was recorded a few times. The V and J genes are TRBV6-1 and TRBJ2-5; no firm D call. V lost 0 bases to trimming and J lost 0 bases, with 2 bases between them. Germline loops: CDR1 MNHNS, CDR2 SASEGT. The CDR3 has 13 residues. CDR3 bases: TGTGCCAGCAGTGAAGCAGACCAAGAGACCCAGTACTTC. It encodes CASSEADQETQYF.

This clonotype came up many times. The chain has TRBV25-1 and TRBJ2-3, with 11 bases lining up with TRBD2. Losses at the gene ends were 5 bases for V and 9 bases for J; bases not matched to a gene: 7. This CDR3 contains 14 residues. Germline V gene data show CDR1 as MGHDK and CDR2 as SYGVNS. CDR3 DNA: TGTGCCAGCAGTAAGACTAGCGGGGCGGGGACGCAGTATTTT. The encoded protein is CASSKTSGAGTQYF.

V usage is TRBV7-2 and J usage is TRBJ1-1; 7 bases fit TRBD1. Germline lookup yields CDR1 SGHTA and CDR2 FQGNSA. This CDR3 is built from 15 residues. V shed 5 bases and J 4 bases; nucleotides not matched to a gene: 10. DNA for the CDR3: TGTGCCAGCAGCCAGATAAGGGGGCGCGGCACTGAAGCTTTCTTT. Translation: CASSQIRGRGTEAFF.

The chain employs TRBV7-9 and TRBJ1-3; D unclear. Germline lookup yields CDR1 SEHNR and CDR2 FQNEAQ (reference sequence). V gave up 2 bases and J gave up 4 bases, with 9 bases separating them. The CDR3 has 14 residues. The CDR3 sequence is CASSLTGEGNTIYF. CDR3 coding DNA: TGTGCCAGCAGCTTAACGGGAGAAGGAAACACCATATATTTT.

This clonotype was seen at least ten times. This sequence joins TRBV11-3 and TRBJ1-2; 7 nucleotides align to TRBD1. Germline CDR1 reads SGHNT; CDR2 reads YENEEA. The CDR3 spans 13 residues. With 1 base clipped from V and 6 bases from J, the junction kept 2 bases outside the gene matches. CDR3 residues: CASSLGQGDGYTF. The CDR3 DNA sequence: TGTGCCAGCAGCTTAGGACAGGGAGATGGCTACACCTTC.

This clonotype showed up many times. V gene TRBV9 combines with J gene TRBJ1-1; weak D call: TRBD1 (5 bases). V lost 3 bases and J 1 base, leaving 13 bases between the germline ends. This CDR3 spans 15 amino acids. The V gene's germline CDR1 is SGDLS and CDR2 YYNGEE. The CDR3 nucleotides read TGTGCCAGCAGCGAGAGCGGGACGGGGAACACTGAAGCTTTCTTT. Translating it yields CASSESGTGNTEAFF.

The chain carries TRBV7-6 and TRBJ1-4; no clear D. V was cut by 4 bases and J by 8 bases, with 11 bases left in between. The CDR3 has 13 residues. Germline V lookup: CDR1 SGHVS, CDR2 FNYEAQ. CDR3 sequence reads: CASSSQTGEKLFF. In nucleotides, the CDR3 is TGTGCCAGCAGCTCCCAGACTGGGGAAAAACTGTTTTTT. Filled out from reference TRBV7-6 and TRBJ1-4, the complete variable domain reads GAGVSQSPRYKVTKRGQDVALRCDPISGHVSLYWYRQALGQGPEFLTYFNYEAQQDKSGLPNDRFSAERPEGSISTLTIQRTEQRDSAMYRCASSSQTGEKLFFGSGTQLSVL.

This clonotype was observed many times. V and J are TRBV7-9 and TRBJ2-7, with D uncertain. The CDR3 has 9 amino acids. The germline V gene has CDR1 SEHNR and CDR2 FQNEAQ (reference sequence). CDR3 DNA: TGTGCCAGCAGCTCCGGACGAGGCGTC. Protein product: CASSSGRGV.

In this sample, this clonotype turned up many times. The chain uses TRBV30 and TRBJ2-2, with a weak D call TRBD1 (6 bases). CDR1 is GTSNPN, CDR2 SVGIG, per germline (reference sequence). Trimming left V 1 base short and J 7 bases short, with 16 bases between. There are 15 residues in the CDR3. The CDR3 DNA is TGTGCCTGGAGTGCACAATTGGGGGCCAACGGGGAGCTGTTTTTT. It yields the protein CAWSAQLGANGELFF.

This clonotype is medium-sized within its sample. The chain combines TRBV7-8 with TRBJ2-2; no clear D gene. The length of the CDR3 is 14 residues. CDR1 and CDR2 (germline): SGHVS, FQNEAQ. The germline V and J ends were trimmed by 1 base and 4 bases, with 7 bases remaining between them. This chain's CDR3 is CASSLEAVTGELFF. In nucleotides, the CDR3 is TGTGCCAGCAGCTTAGAGGCGGTCACCGGGGAGCTGTTTTTT. Full variable domain (outside the CDR3, taken from reference TRBV7-8 and TRBJ2-2): GAGVSQSPRYKVAKRGQDVALRCDPISGHVSLFWYQQALGQGPEFLTYFQNEAQLDKSGLPSDRFFAERPEGSVSTLKIQRTQQEDSAVYLCASSLEAVTGELFFGEGSRLTVL.

At least ten counts were recorded for this clonotype. The chain carries TRBV6-2 or TRBV6-3 and TRBJ1-4; D is uncertain. V lost 5 bases, J lost 1 base, and 8 bases lay in between. The CDR3 extends over 14 amino acids. The germline gives CDR1 MNHEY, CDR2 SVGEGT. Here the CDR3 reads CASSPGGTNEKLFF. The CDR3 DNA sequence: TGTGCCAGCAGTCCCGGCGGAACTAATGAAAAACTGTTTTTT.

This clonotype has a count of ten or more. The chain combines TRBV11-2 with TRBJ2-7; TRBD1 agrees at 8 bases. Germline values: CDR1 SGHAT, CDR2 FQNNGV. The CDR3 sequence is 15 residues long. The V gene end was trimmed by 1 base and the J gene end by 3 bases; junction bases not matched to a gene: 5. This CDR3 reads CASSLGRGQGYEQYV. CDR3 nucleotide sequence: TGTGCCAGCAGCTTAGGCCGAGGACAGGGCTACGAGCAGTACGTC.

Ten or more counts support this clonotype. V gene TRBV4-2 combines with J gene TRBJ1-6; the D gene is possibly TRBD1 (5 bases). The CDR3 extends over 14 amino acids. From germline, CDR1 is LGHNA and CDR2 YNFKEQ. Trimming took 1 base from V and 12 from J, leaving 13 bases between them. CDR3: CASSQVGGGEPLHF. CDR3 DNA sequence: TGTGCCAGCAGCCAAGTCGGGGGGGGTGAACCCCTCCACTTT.

This rearrangement joins TRBV15 to TRBJ2-7, with D possibly called TRBD1 or TRBD2 (6 bases each). The CDR3 is 15 residues long. Trimming shortened V by 2 bases and J by 6 bases, and 17 bases separated the two germline ends. The V gene's germline CDR1 is LNHNV and CDR2 YYDKDF (reference sequence). Here the CDR3 reads CATSRHRRGPVEQYV. The DNA of the CDR3 is TGTGCCACCAGCAGACACCGCCGGGGGCCCGTCGAGCAGTACGTC.